A single sample gave rise to the 21 T cell receptor beta chains below, sequenced in a study of blood T cell repertoires in COVID-19. Method: immunoSEQ multiplex PCR; TCRdb's copy keeps in-frame clones and lacks some. The profile shows 93,000 or so clones, roughly 87% of them singletons. What was sequenced was peripheral blood. These receptors came from a woman aged 80 or over in a cohort sampled during active COVID-19.

The rearrangement uses TRBV3-1 (or the pseudogene TRBV3-2) and TRBJ1-2; no firm D call. Germline assignment: CDR1 LGHDT and CDR2 YNNKEL (reference sequence). Deletions cut 5 bases from V and 1 base from J, with 5 bases between. This CDR3 has 12 amino acids. The CDR3 here is CASSSDNYGYTF. The CDR3 nucleotides are TGTGCCAGCAGCAGCGATAACTATGGCTACACCTTC.

The V gene is TRBV27, the J gene TRBJ2-3; D might be TRBD2 (5 bases). The germline CDR1 and CDR2 sequences are MNHEY and SMNVEV (reference sequence). Trimming shortened V by 7 bases and J by 1 base, and 12 bases separated the two germline ends. CDR3 length: 14 residues. CDR3 residues: CASKIAAGTDTQYF. The CDR3 DNA reads TGTGCCAGCAAAATCGCAGCGGGCACAGATACGCAGTATTTT.

In its sample, this clone was seen once. This sequence joins TRBV27 and TRBJ1-2; a weak D match, TRBD1 (5 bases). V gave up 6 bases and J gave up 0 bases, with 14 bases separating them. This CDR3 region has 15 residues. The germline V gene has CDR1 MNHEY and CDR2 SMNVEV (reference sequence). CDR3 DNA sequence: TGTGCCAGCAGCCCCGACAGAGTCTCTAACTATGGCTACACCTTC. This gives the protein CASSPDRVSNYGYTF.

The rearrangement links TRBV5-1 to TRBJ2-1, with 7 positions matching TRBD2. The CDR3 spans 15 residues. From germline, CDR1 is SGHRS and CDR2 YFSETQ. J gave up 6 bases and V 2 bases, and 8 bases lay outside the gene matches. CDR3: CASSFRTRSFNEQFF. CDR3 sequence (DNA): TGCGCCAGCAGCTTCCGGACTAGGAGCTTCAATGAGCAGTTCTTC.

The gene calls are TRBV28 and TRBJ2-5; TRBD1 agrees at 9 bases. Germline V CDR1 and CDR2: MDHEN, SYDVKM. This CDR3 is built from 15 residues. Trimming cost V 6 bases and J 6 bases; bases outside gene matches: 11. CDR3 nucleotide sequence: TGTGCCAGCAGAGAGGGACAGGGAGGTAGAAAGACCCAGTACTTC. Its translation is CASREGQGGRKTQYF.

The rearrangement links TRBV6-5 to TRBJ2-5; D uncertain. The CDR3 consists of 13 residues. Germline CDR1 and CDR2: MNHEY and SVGAGI. V lost 4 bases to trimming and J lost 3 bases, with 9 bases between them. The CDR3 loop reads CASSSWRKETQYF. The CDR3 DNA reads TGTGCCAGCAGTTCCTGGAGAAAAGAGACCCAGTACTTC.

The count of this clone is one. V and J are TRBV18 and TRBJ2-1, with 16 bases that match TRBD2. With 0 bases clipped from V and 1 base from J, the junction kept 3 bases outside the gene matches. This CDR3 is 19 amino acids long. Germline V lookup: CDR1 KGHSH, CDR2 LQKENI. The CDR3 reads CASSPPGLAGGRSYNEQFF. CDR3 DNA sequence: TGTGCCAGCTCACCACCGGGACTAGCGGGGGGGCGGTCCTACAATGAGCAGTTCTTC.

J is TRBJ2-2 and V is TRBV7-9; TRBD1 aligns across 10 bases. CDR1 is SEHNR, CDR2 FQNEAQ, per germline (reference sequence). This CDR3 spans 19 amino acids. Trimming took 2 bases from V and 2 from J; bases not matched to a gene: 11. The CDR3 reads CASSLIGSWDRGNTGELFF. The DNA of the CDR3 is TGTGCCAGCAGCTTAATAGGTTCCTGGGACAGGGGAAACACCGGGGAGCTGTTTTTT.

This clone was recorded only once. The V call is TRBV7-6, the J call TRBJ2-1; TRBD2 aligns across 8 bases. The CDR3 spans 14 residues. Per germline, CDR1 SGHVS and CDR2 FNYEAQ. The ends lost 4 bases at V and 4 bases at J; junction bases unmatched: 3. CDR3 amino acids: CASSSSGGYNEQFF. In nucleotides, the CDR3 is TGTGCCAGCAGCTCAAGCGGGGGATACAATGAGCAGTTCTTC.

The V call is TRBV9, the J call TRBJ2-2; TRBD2 agrees at 8 bases. The CDR3 length is 17 residues. V was clipped by 0 bases and J by 0 bases; unmatched bases: 4. CDR1 is SGDLS and CDR2 is YYNGEE in the germline V gene. The CDR3 region has the DNA TGTGCCAGCAGCGTAGGATCCGGGGGGGCGAACACCGGGGAGCTGTTTTTT. Translating gives CASSVGSGGANTGELFF.

This chain uses TRBV6-5 with TRBJ2-5, with D possibly TRBD1 on 6 matching bases. The germline CDR1 and CDR2 sequences are MNHEY and SVGAGI. Between the trimmed V and J ends, which lost 5 bases and 3 bases, there was a span of 16 bases. The CDR3 runs 15 residues. DNA for the CDR3: TGTGCCAGCAGTCGCCCAGGGGCAGTCAAAGAGACCCAGTACTTC. It yields the protein CASSRPGAVKETQYF.

The V gene is TRBV18, the J gene TRBJ2-1, with D maybe TRBD2 (5 bases). The V gene's germline CDR1 is KGHSH and CDR2 LQKENI. This CDR3 has 16 amino acids. Trimming left V 1 base short and J 6 bases short, with 16 bases between. The CDR3 region has the DNA TGTGCCAGCTCACCACTTGAAGATTTAGGACTCAATGAGCAGTTCTTC. Amino acid sequence: CASSPLEDLGLNEQFF.

The chain is built from TRBV10-1 and TRBJ2-1; TRBD1 might be the D (6 bases). Germline CDR1 is WNHNN and CDR2 is SYGVQD (reference sequence). CDR3 length: 15 residues. V lost 7 bases and J 0 bases, leaving 13 bases between the germline ends. The CDR3 DNA reads TGCGCCAGCACCGCGCAACAGGGCTCCTACAATGAGCAGTTCTTC. This encodes CASTAQQGSYNEQFF.

The V gene is TRBV7-9, the J gene TRBJ1-2; 7 positions agree with TRBD1. The V gene end was trimmed by 8 bases and the J gene end by 7 bases; junction bases not matched to a gene: 13. The CDR3 contains 14 residues. Looked up from germline, CDR1 is SEHNR and CDR2 is FQNEAQ (reference sequence). The CDR3 here is CASLGGGTVAGYTF. The CDR3 coding sequence is TGTGCCAGCCTAGGAGGTGGGACAGTTGCTGGCTACACCTTC. The full variable domain, with the rest looked up from reference TRBV7-9 and TRBJ1-2, is DTGVSQNPRHKITKRGQNVTFRCDPISEHNRLYWYRQTLGQGPEFLTYFQNEAQLEKSRLLSDRFSAERPKGSFSTLEIQRTEQGDSAMYLCASLGGGTVAGYTFGSGTRLTVV.

The CDR3 bases are TGTGCCAGTAGTATCGAAGGGGGCGTAAGAGTTACGCAGTATTTT. It yields the protein CASSIEGGVRVTQYF. The chain is built from TRBV19 and TRBJ2-3; 7 nucleotides match TRBD1. CDR3 size: 15 residues. The germline V gene has CDR1 LNHDA and CDR2 SQIVND (reference sequence). J was trimmed by 8 bases and V by 3 bases; bases with no gene match: 11. Together with reference TRBV19 and TRBJ2-3, the CDR3 gives the full variable domain: DGGITQSPKYLFRKEGQNVTLSCEQNLNHDAMYWYRQDPGQGLRLIYYSQIVNDFQKGDIAEGYSVSREKKESFPLTVTSAQKNPTAFYLCASSIEGGVRVTQYFGPGTRLTVL.

This chain links TRBV15 with TRBJ2-1; 7 nucleotides align to TRBD1. The CDR3 length is 15 residues. Germline V lookup: CDR1 LNHNV, CDR2 YYDKDF (reference sequence). V shed 1 base, J shed 4 bases, and the junction held 4 bases outside the gene matches. CDR3 coding DNA: TGTGCCACCAGCAGAGCCGGGACAGCTTACAATGAGCAGTTCTTC. It yields the protein CATSRAGTAYNEQFF.

The V call is TRBV3-1 (or the pseudogene TRBV3-2), the J call TRBJ1-6, with D perhaps TRBD1 (5 bases). Germline V CDR1 and CDR2: LGHDT, YNNKEL (reference sequence). The CDR3 is 13 residues long. The V end was cut by 4 bases, the J end by 10 bases, with 11 bases between. DNA of the CDR3: TGTGCCAGCAGCCCCTGGACAAAGTCACCCCTCCACTTT. This translates into CASSPWTKSPLHF.

The V and J genes are TRBV7-9 and TRBJ2-4, with D perhaps TRBD2 (5 bases). Germline V gene sequence: CDR1 SEHNR, CDR2 FQNEAQ (reference sequence). This CDR3 region has 15 residues. Trimming removed 5 bases at V and 0 bases at J, with 11 bases between. DNA of the CDR3: TGTGCCAGCAGCCCCGACGGGGTAGCCAAAAACATTCAGTACTTC. It encodes CASSPDGVAKNIQYF.

The table lists this clone with a count of one. J is TRBJ2-3 and V is TRBV4-2; TRBD2 might be the D (6 bases). V dropped 1 base and J dropped 2 bases, with 10 bases sitting between them. Germline assignment: CDR1 LGHNA and CDR2 YNFKEQ. The CDR3 covers 15 residues. The CDR3 DNA follows: TGTGCCAGCAGCCAAGCCGGGGGAAACACAGATACGCAGTATTTT. Residues: CASSQAGGNTDTQYF.

The gene calls are TRBV19 and TRBJ2-7, with TRBD2 matching over 9 bases. The J segment lost 3 bases and the V segment lost 7 bases, leaving 10 bases of the junction unmatched. The CDR3 extends over 15 amino acids. Per germline, CDR1 LNHDA and CDR2 SQIVND (reference sequence). The CDR3 DNA sequence: TGTGCCAGTACCTATGCTAGCGGGAATGGCTACGAGCAGTACTTC. Its protein product is CASTYASGNGYEQYF.

The rearrangement joins TRBV6-6 to TRBJ1-2; no definite D call. The V end lost 5 bases, the J end lost 6 bases, and 7 bases lay between the germline ends. The CDR3 is made up of 11 amino acids. Per the germline V gene, CDR1 is MNHNY and CDR2 is SVGAGI (reference sequence). The CDR3 reads CASSRLNGYTF. The DNA of the CDR3 is TGTGCCAGCAGTCGGCTAAATGGCTACACCTTC.